These 21 T cell receptor beta chains came from one sample sequenced in a study of blood T cell repertoires in COVID-19. TCRdb's table, derived via immunoSEQ multiplex PCR, lists solely in-frame clones and lacks some. The sample gives 90,000 to 110,000 clones, about 85% of which show up once; roughly 4.2% is in the top ten. The sample taken for sequencing was peripheral blood. These receptors all come from a man aged 45 to 65 with acute or convalescent COVID-19.

The CDR3 is CAWSVGGGDSPLHF. CDR3 DNA sequence: TGTGCCTGGAGTGTAGGGGGTGGGGATTCACCCCTCCACTTT. This chain connects TRBV30 to TRBJ1-6; TRBD1 is a possible D gene (6 bases). The V gene lost 0 bases and the J gene lost 8 bases, with 11 bases spanning the gap. Looked up from germline, CDR1 is GTSNPN and CDR2 is SVGIG (reference sequence). CDR3 size: 14 residues.

The gene calls are TRBV2 and TRBJ1-1; TRBD1 might be the D (6 bases). Germline lookup yields CDR1 SNHLY and CDR2 FYNNEI. The V end was cut by 6 bases, the J end by 3 bases, with 11 bases between. There are 13 residues in the CDR3. The chain's CDR3 is CASRPTGHTEAFF. The CDR3 coding sequence is TGTGCCAGCAGACCGACAGGTCACACTGAAGCTTTCTTT.

The V gene is TRBV19, the J gene TRBJ1-3; D not resolved. CDR1 is LNHDA and CDR2 is SQIVND in the germline V gene (reference sequence). There are 15 residues in the CDR3. The V end lost 7 bases, the J end lost 0 bases, and 13 bases lay between the germline ends. The CDR3 is CASTQGASSGNTIYF. The DNA of the CDR3 is TGTGCCAGTACCCAAGGTGCTAGCTCTGGAAACACCATATATTTT. Combining the CDR3 with reference TRBV19 and TRBJ1-3 gives the whole variable domain DGGITQSPKYLFRKEGQNVTLSCEQNLNHDAMYWYRQDPGQGLRLIYYSQIVNDFQKGDIAEGYSVSREKKESFPLTVTSAQKNPTAFYLCASTQGASSGNTIYFGEGSWLTVV.

This rearrangement joins TRBV6-2 or TRBV6-3 to TRBJ1-1; possibly TRBD1 for D (5 bases). Deletions cut 5 bases from V and 4 bases from J, with 20 bases between. Germline loops: CDR1 MNHEY, CDR2 SVGEGT. The CDR3 sequence is 16 residues long. In nucleotides, the CDR3 is TGTGCCAGCAGTCCCAGACAGAGGAAAGATGGCACTGAAGCTTTCTTT. It codes for CASSPRQRKDGTEAFF.

This chain links TRBV5-1 with TRBJ2-7; 7 bases are a match to TRBD2. Germline values: CDR1 SGHRS, CDR2 YFSETQ. This CDR3 spans 14 amino acids. Trimming cost V 4 bases and J 2 bases; bases outside gene matches: 6. The CDR3: CASSGGTITYEQYF. The CDR3 nucleotides read TGCGCCAGCAGCGGCGGGACTATCACCTACGAGCAGTACTTC.

This chain connects TRBV19 to TRBJ2-3; maybe TRBD2 (5 bases). V lost 0 bases, J lost 3 bases, and 10 bases lay in between. The CDR3 loop spans 15 amino acids. The V gene's germline CDR1 is LNHDA and CDR2 SQIVND (reference sequence). CDR3 loop: CASSIEASPTDTQYF. The CDR3 nucleotides read TGTGCCAGTAGTATAGAGGCTAGCCCAACAGATACGCAGTATTTT.

The gene calls are TRBV3-1 (or the pseudogene TRBV3-2) and TRBJ1-6; D gene uncertain. The CDR3 spans 15 residues. Germline CDR1 and CDR2: LGHDT and YNNKEL (reference sequence). The V end was cut by 4 bases, the J end by 11 bases, with 18 bases between. CDR3 DNA: TGTGCCAGCAGCCCGGACCCGGGATTTGGAGCACCCCTCCACTTT. Protein sequence: CASSPDPGFGAPLHF.

The V gene is TRBV11-2, the J gene TRBJ2-1; D perhaps matches TRBD1 (6 bases). The CDR3 consists of 14 residues. Germline lookup yields CDR1 SGHAT and CDR2 FQNNGV. V gave up 2 bases and J gave up 5 bases, with 10 bases separating them. The DNA for the CDR3 is TGTGCCAGCAGCTTAACTTACAGGGACAATGAGCAGTTCTTC. Protein: CASSLTYRDNEQFF.

The rearrangement joins TRBV7-9 to TRBJ2-6, with D perhaps matching TRBD1 (6 bases). Germline V gene lookup returns CDR1 SEHNR and CDR2 FQNEAQ (reference sequence). Trimming took off 5 bases at V and 4 bases at J, with 9 bases between the two ends. The CDR3 totals 14 residues. CDR3 region: CASSVGAGANVLTF. CDR3 coding DNA: TGTGCCAGCAGCGTGGGGGCCGGGGCCAACGTCCTGACTTTC. The full variable domain, its missing parts supplied by reference TRBV7-9 and TRBJ2-6, is DTGVSQNPRHKITKRGQNVTFRCDPISEHNRLYWYRQTLGQGPEFLTYFQNEAQLEKSRLLSDRFSAERPKGSFSTLEIQRTEQGDSAMYLCASSVGAGANVLTFGAGSRLTVL.

The DNA of the CDR3 is TGTGCCAGCAGCCCGCCCGAGAGGGGACTAGCGGGAGATCATGAGCAGTTCTTC. It encodes CASSPPERGLAGDHEQFF. This chain joins TRBV9 and TRBJ2-1; 14 bases agree with TRBD2. CDR3 length: 18 amino acids. Trimming cost V 4 bases and J 8 bases; bases outside gene matches: 14. CDR1 and CDR2 (germline): SGDLS, YYNGEE. The full variable domain, its missing parts supplied by reference TRBV9 and TRBJ2-1, is DSGVTQTPKHLITATGQRVTLRCSPRSGDLSVYWYQQSLDQGLQFLIQYYNGEERAKGNILERFSAQQFPDLHSELNLSSLELGDSALYFCASSPPERGLAGDHEQFFGPGTRLTVL.

The genes are TRBV6-5 and TRBJ2-7; TRBD1 is a possible D gene (6 bases). The CDR3 length is 13 residues. Germline CDR1 is MNHEY and CDR2 is SVGAGI. Deletions cut 7 bases from V and 2 bases from J, with 12 bases between. The chain's CDR3 is CASTGAFTYEQYF. CDR3 nucleotide sequence: TGTGCCAGCACAGGGGCCTTCACCTACGAGCAGTACTTC.

This chain uses TRBV7-2 with TRBJ1-4, with 10 bases lining up with TRBD1. The CDR3 is 16 residues long. Trimming took 4 bases from V and 4 from J; bases not matched to a gene: 6. Germline V lookup: CDR1 SGHTA, CDR2 FQGNSA. For the CDR3, the DNA is TGTGCCAGCAGCTCCGGGACAGGGGCACATAATGAAAAACTGTTTTTT. It codes for CASSSGTGAHNEKLFF.

The genes are TRBV5-4 and TRBJ1-1, with D hard to call. CDR3 length equals 13 residues. Trimming left V 4 bases short and J 0 bases short, with 7 bases between. The germline V gene has CDR1 SGHNT and CDR2 YYREEE (reference sequence). As DNA, the CDR3 is TGTGCCAGCAGCCCGGTTCTGAACACTGAAGCTTTCTTT. Its translation: CASSPVLNTEAFF. Complete variable domain (other parts from reference TRBV5-4 and TRBJ1-1): ETGVTQSPTHLIKTRGQQVTLRCSSQSGHNTVSWYQQALGQGPQFIFQYYREEENGRGNFPPRFSGLQFPNYSSELNVNALELDDSALYLCASSPVLNTEAFFGQGTRLTVV.

The rearrangement uses TRBV7-8 and TRBJ1-5; TRBD1 aligns across 8 bases. Trimming took 3 bases from V and 6 from J; bases not matched to a gene: 4. Germline CDR1 SGHVS, CDR2 FQNEAQ. The CDR3 totals 14 residues. The CDR3 nucleotides are TGTGCCAGCAGCTTCGCAGGGGGCCTTCAGCCCCAGCATTTT. It encodes CASSFAGGLQPQHF.

The J gene is TRBJ1-4, the V gene TRBV5-4, with 10 bases lining up with TRBD1. CDR1 and CDR2 from the germline V gene are SGHNT and YYREEE (reference sequence). The CDR3 is 15 amino acids. Trimming removed 3 bases from V and 5 bases from J; junction bases left unmatched: 4. The CDR3: CASSSPGQGNEKLFF. Written as DNA, the CDR3 is TGTGCCAGCAGCTCGCCGGGACAGGGGAATGAAAAACTGTTTTTT. Complete variable domain (other parts from reference TRBV5-4 and TRBJ1-4): ETGVTQSPTHLIKTRGQQVTLRCSSQSGHNTVSWYQQALGQGPQFIFQYYREEENGRGNFPPRFSGLQFPNYSSELNVNALELDDSALYLCASSSPGQGNEKLFFGSGTQLSVL.

The CDR3 nucleotides read TGTGCCTGGACGAGGGGGAACTATGGCTACACCTTC. Translating gives CAWTRGNYGYTF. This chain connects TRBV30 to TRBJ1-2; tentative D call: TRBD1 (6 bases). Germline CDR1 is GTSNPN and CDR2 is SVGIG (reference sequence). The CDR3 has 12 amino acids. Trimming took off 4 bases at V and 2 bases at J, with 8 bases between the two ends.

The rearrangement joins TRBV6-6 to TRBJ1-5; tentative D call: TRBD1 (6 bases). The ends were cut back, 2 bases at V and 0 bases at J, with 11 bases in the middle. This CDR3 contains 16 residues. Germline V gene data show CDR1 as MNHNY and CDR2 as SVGAGI (reference sequence). CDR3 DNA sequence: TGTGCCAGCAGTTACCCTGGACAGATTAGCAATCAGCCCCAGCATTTT. It codes for CASSYPGQISNQPQHF.

The chain employs TRBV11-3 and TRBJ2-3, with TRBD2 matching over 9 bases. Unmatched junction bases numbered 6, after V lost 6 bases and J lost 2 bases. CDR3 length equals 15 residues. CDR1 and CDR2 (germline): SGHNT, YENEEA. The CDR3 coding sequence is TGTGCCAGCAGTCGTACTAGCGGGTACACAGATACGCAGTATTTT. It specifies CASSRTSGYTDTQYF.

This clone has a single count. The junction departs from germline at one end; a sequencing error may be responsible. The chain is built from TRBV30 and TRBJ1-6; maybe TRBD1 (6 bases). Germline CDR1 and CDR2: GTSNPN and SVGIG (reference sequence). The CDR3 spans 11 residues. CDR3 in DNA: TGTGCCTGGAGTTTACAGGGCGGCCATCGCTTT. It translates to CAWSLQGGHRF.

CDR3 protein: CATSSHRDSEQYF. The CDR3 coding sequence is TGTGCCACCAGCAGTCACAGGGATTCCGAGCAGTACTTC. The chain couples TRBV15 to TRBJ2-7, with D maybe TRBD1 (6 bases). From germline, CDR1 is LNHNV and CDR2 YYDKDF (reference sequence). V was cut by 3 bases and J by 6 bases, with 12 bases left in between. The CDR3 has 13 amino acids.

This clone was seen a single time. The rearrangement links TRBV11-2 to TRBJ1-2; 7 positions agree with TRBD1. This CDR3 spans 14 amino acids. Germline V gives CDR1 SGHAT, CDR2 FQNNGV. J lost 4 bases, V lost 4 bases, and 6 bases had no gene match. The DNA for the CDR3 is TGTGCCAGCAGCTACGAGGGGGCGGGCTATGGCTACACCTTC. Its translation is CASSYEGAGYGYTF. Full variable domain (missing parts from reference TRBV11-2 and TRBJ1-2): EAGVAQSPRYKIIEKRQSVAFWCNPISGHATLYWYQQILGQGPKLLIQFQNNGVVDDSQLPKDRFSAERLKGVDSTLKIQPAKLEDSAVYLCASSYEGAGYGYTFGSGTRLTVV.